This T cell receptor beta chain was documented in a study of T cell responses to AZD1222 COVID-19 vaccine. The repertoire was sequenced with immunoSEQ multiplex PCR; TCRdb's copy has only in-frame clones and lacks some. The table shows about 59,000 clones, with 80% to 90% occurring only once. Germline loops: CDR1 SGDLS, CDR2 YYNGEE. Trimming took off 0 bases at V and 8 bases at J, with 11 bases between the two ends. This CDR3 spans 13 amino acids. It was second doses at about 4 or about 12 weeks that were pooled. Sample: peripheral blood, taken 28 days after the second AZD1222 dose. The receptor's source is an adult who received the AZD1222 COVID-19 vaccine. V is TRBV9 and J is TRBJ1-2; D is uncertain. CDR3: CASSVDGLLGYTF. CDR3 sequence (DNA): TGTGCCAGCAGCGTAGACGGCCTATTGGGCTACACCTTC. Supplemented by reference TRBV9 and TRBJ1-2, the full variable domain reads DSGVTQTPKHLITATGQRVTLRCSPRSGDLSVYWYQQSLDQGLQFLIQYYNGEERAKGNILERFSAQQFPDLHSELNLSSLELGDSALYFCASSVDGLLGYTFGSGTRLTVV.